Listed here are 10 T cell receptor beta chains from one sample, sequenced in a study of beta chain features in type 1 diabetes. Whole-study results and caveats: All four CD4+ subsets of Type 1 diabetes patients contained TCRB CDR3s that were moderately but significantly shorter.

TCRB transcripts that were expressed got sequenced, as all of the isolated RNA had been reverse transcribed. Sequenced by immunoSEQ multiplex PCR; TCRdb stores in-frame clones only, minus some. The profile covers about 390,000 clones, with around a tenth appearing a single time and approximately 0.55% taken by the ten largest. These TCRs are of unknown antigen specificity. Sequenced material: central memory CD4+ T cells from blood. Receptors were obtained from a young man with type 1 diabetes.

The chain has TRBV7-2 and TRBJ1-1; D gene unclear. V was cut by 1 base and J by 3 bases, with 9 bases left in between. CDR3 size: 14 residues. Per germline, CDR1 SGHTA and CDR2 FQGNSA. CDR3 nucleotides: TGTGCCAGCAGCTTAGGAGGAGGGTACACTGAAGCTTTCTTT. Translated, it gives CASSLGGGYTEAFF.

The table lists this clone with a few counts. This specimen includes other DNA sequences encoding the same CDR3. The genes are TRBV18 and TRBJ2-5; no reliable D call. Between the trimmed V and J ends, which lost 2 bases and 2 bases, there was a span of 6 bases. This CDR3 has 13 residues. Germline loops: CDR1 KGHSH, CDR2 LQKENI. The CDR3 spells CASSPRVQETQYF. CDR3 in DNA: TGTGCCAGCTCACCAAGGGTACAAGAGACCCAGTACTTC.

This chain connects TRBV5-1 to TRBJ2-3, with TRBD2 matching over 11 bases. The V and J ends lost 4 bases and 2 bases, in that order; junction bases with no gene match: 6. Germline assignment: CDR1 SGHRS and CDR2 YFSETQ. There are 16 residues in the CDR3. The CDR3 DNA is TGCGCCAGCAGCGAAGGACTAGCGGGCCTCACAGATACGCAGTATTTT. Its translation is CASSEGLAGLTDTQYF.

The genes are TRBV28 and TRBJ2-5; TRBD2 matches 12 bases. The better agreement between TRBJ2-7 and the DNA end casts doubt on the J call. Germline-derived CDR1 and CDR2 are MDHEN and SYDVKM. This CDR3 is 16 amino acids long. The CDR3 nucleotides read TGTGCCAGCAGCCGAGCGACTAGCGGGAGTGGCTACGAGCAGTACTTC. Its protein product is CASSRATSGSGYEQYF.

The gene calls are TRBV15 and TRBJ2-5; the D is unclear. The J call is uncertain, as TRBJ2-7 better fits the DNA end. The CDR3 is made up of 13 amino acids. Per the germline V gene, CDR1 is LNHNV and CDR2 is YYDKDF (reference sequence). The CDR3 sequence is CATSRERSYEQYF. The CDR3 DNA reads as TGTGCCACCAGCAGAGAACGGTCCTACGAGCAGTACTTC.

As to this clone: Other DNA sequences in this sample translate to the same CDR3. CDR3 DNA sequence: TGTGCCAGCAGCTTAAGCCACGGGGGGGTATCCTACGAGCAGTACTTC. This encodes CASSLSHGGVSYEQYF. The chain couples TRBV7-9 to TRBJ2-7; TRBD2 aligns across 8 bases. CDR3 length: 16 amino acids. Germline CDR1 and CDR2: SEHNR and FQNEAQ (reference sequence). With V trimmed by 2 bases and J by 1 base, 7 bases remained unmatched.

The chain employs TRBV5-1 and TRBJ2-3; D gene ambiguous. V lost 0 bases and J lost 4, with 9 bases in between. The CDR3 spans 14 residues. Germline V gives CDR1 SGHRS, CDR2 YFSETQ. The CDR3 nucleotides read TGCGCCAGCAGCTTGGACGGCACAGCAGATACGCAGTATTTT. It yields the protein CASSLDGTADTQYF.

The chain uses TRBV11-2 and TRBJ2-7; 9 nucleotides align to TRBD2. The germline gives CDR1 SGHAT, CDR2 FQNNGV. The CDR3 contains 15 residues. The ends lost 5 bases at V and 5 bases at J; junction bases unmatched: 10. The CDR3 here is CASSGRREGRDEQYF. CDR3 DNA: TGTGCCAGCAGCGGTAGGCGGGAGGGCCGGGACGAGCAGTACTTC.

This clone occurred a few times. The chain couples TRBV7-2 to TRBJ2-1; 9 nucleotides match TRBD1. CDR3 length equals 16 residues. Germline lookup yields CDR1 SGHTA and CDR2 FQGNSA. The junction had 8 bases not matched to a gene; V was cut back by 1 base and J by 7 bases. The CDR3 DNA reads TGTGCCAGCAGCTTAGTTGCGGGGACAGGGCCGAATGAGCAGTTCTTC. Its protein product is CASSLVAGTGPNEQFF.

The chain has TRBV25-1 and TRBJ1-4, with D possibly being TRBD1 (6 bases). This CDR3 has 16 residues. CDR1 is MGHDK, CDR2 SYGVNS, per germline. The V gene lost 3 bases and the J gene lost 4 bases, with 15 bases spanning the gap. In DNA form, the CDR3 reads TGTGCCAGCAGTGATATAAATGGAGGGGGTAATGAAAAACTGTTTTTT. Amino acids: CASSDINGGGNEKLFF.